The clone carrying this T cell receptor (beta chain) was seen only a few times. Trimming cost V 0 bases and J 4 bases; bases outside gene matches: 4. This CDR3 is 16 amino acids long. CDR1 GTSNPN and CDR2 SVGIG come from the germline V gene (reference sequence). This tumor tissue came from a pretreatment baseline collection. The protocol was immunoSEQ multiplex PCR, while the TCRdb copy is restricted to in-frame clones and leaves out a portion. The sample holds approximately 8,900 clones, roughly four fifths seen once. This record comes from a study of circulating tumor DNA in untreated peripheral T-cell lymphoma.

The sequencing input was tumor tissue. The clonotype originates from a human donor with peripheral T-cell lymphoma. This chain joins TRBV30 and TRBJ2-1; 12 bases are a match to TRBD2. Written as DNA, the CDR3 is TGTGCCTGGAGTGTCCTCCTAGCGGGGGGGTACAATGAGCAGTTCTTC. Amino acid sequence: CAWSVLLAGGYNEQFF.